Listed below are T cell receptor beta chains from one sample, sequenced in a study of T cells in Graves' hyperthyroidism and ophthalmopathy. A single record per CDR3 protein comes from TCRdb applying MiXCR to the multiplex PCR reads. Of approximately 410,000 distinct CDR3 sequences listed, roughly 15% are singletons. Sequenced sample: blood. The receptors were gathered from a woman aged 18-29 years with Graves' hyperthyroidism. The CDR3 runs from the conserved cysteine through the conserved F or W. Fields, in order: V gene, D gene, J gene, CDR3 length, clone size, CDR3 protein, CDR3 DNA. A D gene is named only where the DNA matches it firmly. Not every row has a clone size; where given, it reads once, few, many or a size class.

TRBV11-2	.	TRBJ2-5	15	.	CASSSHQLGQETQYF	TGTGCCAGCAGCTCCCACCAACTAGGACAAGAGACCCAGTACTTC
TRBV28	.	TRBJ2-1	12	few	CASGLTGSEQFF	TGTGCCAGCGGATTAACAGGGTCCGAGCAGTTCTTC
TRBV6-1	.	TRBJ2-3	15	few	CASTQPSATTDTQYF	TGTGCCAGCACACAGCCCTCAGCTACCACAGATACGCAGTATTTT
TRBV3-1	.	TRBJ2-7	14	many	CASSQVDRNYEQYF	TGTGCCAGCAGCCAAGTAGACCGCAATTACGAGCAGTACTTC
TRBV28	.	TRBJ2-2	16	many	CASSLRAGFNTGELFF	TGTGCCAGCAGTTTGAGGGCGGGATTCAACACCGGGGAGCTGTTTTTT
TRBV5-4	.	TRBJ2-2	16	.	CASSLGGRTNTGELFF	TGTGCCAGCAGCTTGGGTGGGAGGACGAACACCGGGGAGCTGTTTTTT
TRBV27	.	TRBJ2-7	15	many	CASSLRGGTVYEQYF	TGTGCCAGCAGTTTACGGGGGGGGACAGTCTACGAGCAGTACTTC
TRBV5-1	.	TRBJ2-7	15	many	CASSPGGLTSYEQYF	TGCGCCAGCAGCCCCGGAGGACTGACTTCCTACGAGCAGTACTTC
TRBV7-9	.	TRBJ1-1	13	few	CASSLSEGRVAFF	TGTGCCAGCAGCTTATCAGAGGGTCGAGTGGCTTTCTTT
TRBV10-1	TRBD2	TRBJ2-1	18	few	CASSEWPSGSLTDNEQFF	TGCGCCAGCAGTGAGTGGCCTAGCGGGAGTCTTACTGACAATGAGCAGTTCTTC
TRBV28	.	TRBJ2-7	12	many	CASSVGSREQYF	TGTGCCAGCAGTGTTGGTTCGAGGGAGCAGTACTTC